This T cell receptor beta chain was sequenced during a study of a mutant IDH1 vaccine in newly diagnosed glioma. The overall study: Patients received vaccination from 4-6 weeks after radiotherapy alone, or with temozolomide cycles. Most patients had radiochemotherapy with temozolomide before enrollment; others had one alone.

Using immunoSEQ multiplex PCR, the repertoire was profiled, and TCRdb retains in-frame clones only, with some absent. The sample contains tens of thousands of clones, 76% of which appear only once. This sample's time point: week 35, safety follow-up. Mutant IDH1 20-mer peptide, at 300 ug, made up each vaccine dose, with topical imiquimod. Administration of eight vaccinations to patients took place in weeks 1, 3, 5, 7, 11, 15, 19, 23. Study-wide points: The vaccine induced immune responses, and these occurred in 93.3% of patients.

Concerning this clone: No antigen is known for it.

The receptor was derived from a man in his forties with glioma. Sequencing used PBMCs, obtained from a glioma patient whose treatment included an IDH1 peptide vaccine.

The CDR3 DNA reads as TGTGCCAGCAGCGTAGATCCGGGAGGGGACGATGAGCAGTTCTTC. Translating gives CASSVDPGGDDEQFF. The V and J genes are TRBV9 and TRBJ2-1; TRBD2 agrees at 8 bases. The CDR3 totals 15 residues. The V gene's germline CDR1 is SGDLS and CDR2 YYNGEE. The J segment lost 8 bases and the V segment lost 0 bases, leaving 7 bases of the junction unmatched.